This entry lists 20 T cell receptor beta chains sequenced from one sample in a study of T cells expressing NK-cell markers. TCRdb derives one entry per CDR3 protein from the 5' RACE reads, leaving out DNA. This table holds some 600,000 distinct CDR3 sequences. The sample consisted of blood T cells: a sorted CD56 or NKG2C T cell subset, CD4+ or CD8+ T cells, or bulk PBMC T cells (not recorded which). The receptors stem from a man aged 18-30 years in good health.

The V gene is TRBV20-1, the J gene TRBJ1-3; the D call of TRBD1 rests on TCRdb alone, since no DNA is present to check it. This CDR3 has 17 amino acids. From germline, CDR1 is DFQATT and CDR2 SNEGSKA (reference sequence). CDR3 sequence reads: CSARDRKGPHSGNTIYF.

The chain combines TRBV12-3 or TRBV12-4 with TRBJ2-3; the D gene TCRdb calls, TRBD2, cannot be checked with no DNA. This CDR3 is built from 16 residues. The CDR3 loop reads CASSFRASGGTDTQYF.

The CDR3 sequence is CARGWTVTEAFF. The chain has TRBV6-8 and TRBJ1-1; TCRdb's D call, TRBD1, is unchecked because there is no DNA. The CDR3 length is 12 residues. Germline V gene data show CDR1 as MNHGY and CDR2 as SAAAGT.

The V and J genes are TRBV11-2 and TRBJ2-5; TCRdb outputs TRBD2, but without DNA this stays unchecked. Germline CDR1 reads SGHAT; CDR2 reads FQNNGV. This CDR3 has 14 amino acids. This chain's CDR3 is CASSRRGLEETQYF.

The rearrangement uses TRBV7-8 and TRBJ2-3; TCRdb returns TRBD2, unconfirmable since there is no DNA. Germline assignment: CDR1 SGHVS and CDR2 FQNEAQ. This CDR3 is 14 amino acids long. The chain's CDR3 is CASSTPSGRETQYF. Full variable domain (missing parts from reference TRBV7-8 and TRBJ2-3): GAGVSQSPRYKVAKRGQDVALRCDPISGHVSLFWYQQALGQGPEFLTYFQNEAQLDKSGLPSDRFFAERPEGSVSTLKIQRTQQEDSAVYLCASSTPSGRETQYFGPGTRLTVL.

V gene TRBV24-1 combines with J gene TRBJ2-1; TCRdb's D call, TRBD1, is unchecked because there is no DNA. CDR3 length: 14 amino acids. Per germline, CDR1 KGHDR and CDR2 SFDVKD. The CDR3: CATSDLHLGAEQFF.

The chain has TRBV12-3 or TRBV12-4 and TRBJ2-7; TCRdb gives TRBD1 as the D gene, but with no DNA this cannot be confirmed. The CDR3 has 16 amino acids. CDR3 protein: CASSPGTGGYRYEQYF.

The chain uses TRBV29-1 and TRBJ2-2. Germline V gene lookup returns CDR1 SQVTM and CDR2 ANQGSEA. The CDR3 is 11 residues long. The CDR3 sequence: CSVFWIGELFF.

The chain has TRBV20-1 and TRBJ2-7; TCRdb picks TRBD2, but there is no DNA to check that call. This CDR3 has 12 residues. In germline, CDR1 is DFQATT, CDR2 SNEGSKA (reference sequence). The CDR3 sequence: CSAHPPSYEQYF.

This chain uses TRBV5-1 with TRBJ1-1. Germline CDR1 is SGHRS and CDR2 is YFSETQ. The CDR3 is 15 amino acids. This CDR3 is CASSPREGSLPEAFF.

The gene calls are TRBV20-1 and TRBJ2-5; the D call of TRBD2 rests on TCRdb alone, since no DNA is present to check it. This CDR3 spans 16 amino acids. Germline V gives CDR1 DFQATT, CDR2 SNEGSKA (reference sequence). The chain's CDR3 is CSARARTSGSGETQYF.

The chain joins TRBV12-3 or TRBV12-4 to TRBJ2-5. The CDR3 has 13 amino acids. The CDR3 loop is CASSPSDQETQYF.

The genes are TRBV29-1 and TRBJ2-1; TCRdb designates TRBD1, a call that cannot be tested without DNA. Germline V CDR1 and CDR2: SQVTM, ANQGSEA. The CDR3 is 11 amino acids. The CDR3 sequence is CSSQGGGEQFF.

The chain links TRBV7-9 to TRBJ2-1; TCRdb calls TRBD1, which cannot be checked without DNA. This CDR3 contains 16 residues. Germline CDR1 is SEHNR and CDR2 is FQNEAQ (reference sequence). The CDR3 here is CASRPARGASYNEQFF. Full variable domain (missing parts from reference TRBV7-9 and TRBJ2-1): DTGVSQNPRHKITKRGQNVTFRCDPISEHNRLYWYRQTLGQGPEFLTYFQNEAQLEKSRLLSDRFSAERPKGSFSTLEIQRTEQGDSAMYLCASRPARGASYNEQFFGPGTRLTVL.

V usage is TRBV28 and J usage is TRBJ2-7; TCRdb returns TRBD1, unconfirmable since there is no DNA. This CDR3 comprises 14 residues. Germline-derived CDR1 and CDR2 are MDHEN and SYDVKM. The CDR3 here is CASSFDRGRNEQYF.

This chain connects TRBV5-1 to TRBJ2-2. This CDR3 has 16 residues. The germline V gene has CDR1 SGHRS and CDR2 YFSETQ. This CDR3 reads CASSWDGQANTGELFF.

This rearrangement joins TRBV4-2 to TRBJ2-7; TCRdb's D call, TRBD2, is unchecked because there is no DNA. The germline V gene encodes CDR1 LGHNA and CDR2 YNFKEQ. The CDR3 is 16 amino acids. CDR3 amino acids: CASSPKLVTLTYEQYF.

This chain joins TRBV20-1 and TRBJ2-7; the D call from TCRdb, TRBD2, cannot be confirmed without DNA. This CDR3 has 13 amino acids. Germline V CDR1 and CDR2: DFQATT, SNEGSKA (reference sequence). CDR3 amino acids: CSARGGIGYEQYF.

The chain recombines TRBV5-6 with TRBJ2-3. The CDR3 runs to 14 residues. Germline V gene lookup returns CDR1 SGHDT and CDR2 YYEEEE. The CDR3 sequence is CASSFGTLTDTQYF.

CDR3: CASSLASGANNSPLHF. The chain has TRBV5-1 and TRBJ1-6; TCRdb returns TRBD1, unconfirmable since there is no DNA. Germline V CDR1 and CDR2: SGHRS, YFSETQ. The CDR3 totals 16 residues.